Below are 15 T cell receptor beta chains sequenced from a single sample in a study of graft-versus-host responses after intestinal transplantation. Using immunoSEQ multiplex PCR, the repertoire was profiled, and TCRdb retains in-frame clones only, with some absent. The table shows 90,000 to 95,000 clones, with roughly 90% occurring only once. Their recognized antigens are unknown. The sequencing used unstimulated CD8+ T cells sorted from spleen or lymph node cells, collected before intestinal transplant. Receptor source: a human donor who received an intestinal transplant.

The chain has TRBV15 and TRBJ2-5, with a weak D call TRBD2 (5 bases). The CDR3 length is 14 residues. Germline CDR1 is LNHNV and CDR2 is YYDKDF (reference sequence). V lost 6 bases and J lost 3, with 14 bases in between. The chain's CDR3 is CATRGGPPEETQYF. The CDR3 DNA follows: TGTGCCACCAGAGGAGGTCCACCAGAAGAGACCCAGTACTTC.

The genes are TRBV4-1 and TRBJ2-1; the match to TRBD2 covers 11 bases. Losses at the gene ends were 4 bases for V and 0 bases for J; bases not matched to a gene: 11. The CDR3 consists of 19 residues. CDR1 MGHRA and CDR2 YSYEKL come from the germline V gene. For the CDR3, the DNA is TGCGCCAGCAGCCCGGCGGGGACTAGCGGCCTTAGCTCCTACAATGAGCAGTTCTTC. Its protein product is CASSPAGTSGLSSYNEQFF.

CDR3 coding DNA: TGTGCCAGCAGCTTAGGCGGGAGGGCCAATAACAATGAGCAGTTCTTC. This codes for CASSLGGRANNNEQFF. The chain combines TRBV7-9 with TRBJ2-1; TRBD2 matches at 9 bases. Trimming took 1 base from V and 5 from J; bases not matched to a gene: 6. Germline V gene lookup returns CDR1 SEHNR and CDR2 FQNEAQ (reference sequence). The CDR3 is made up of 16 amino acids.

This chain connects TRBV19 to TRBJ1-2; D uncertain. This CDR3 has 12 amino acids. Trimming took 5 bases from V and 4 from J, leaving 8 bases between them. From germline, CDR1 is LNHDA and CDR2 SQIVND (reference sequence). CDR3 sequence (DNA): TGTGCCAGTAGTTCCTACGGCTATGGCTACACCTTC. As protein: CASSSYGYGYTF.

With respect to this clone: The sample contains more than one DNA sequence encoding this CDR3. The genes are TRBV28 and TRBJ2-3; 10 bases fit TRBD2. The CDR3 is 20 amino acids. Germline-derived CDR1 and CDR2 are MDHEN and SYDVKM. Losses at the gene ends were 1 base for V and 5 bases for J; bases not matched to a gene: 18. CDR3 nucleotides: TGTGCCAGCAGTTTATACCAGGGGGCCGGAGCGGGGGGGCCAATAGATACGCAGTATTTT. It is translated as CASSLYQGAGAGGPIDTQYF.

The chain has TRBV28 and TRBJ2-7; possibly TRBD2 for D (5 bases). V shed 2 bases and J shed 3 bases, with 11 bases lying between them. The V gene's germline CDR1 is MDHEN and CDR2 SYDVKM. The CDR3 loop spans 14 amino acids. For the CDR3, the DNA is TGTGCCAGCAGTTTAAGCGGCACAAACTACGAGCAGTACTTC. This codes for CASSLSGTNYEQYF.

V usage is TRBV6-5 and J usage is TRBJ2-7, with D possibly TRBD1 on 6 matching bases. This CDR3 region has 13 residues. The V gene's germline CDR1 is MNHEY and CDR2 SVGAGI. The V end lost 2 bases, the J end lost 3 bases, and 8 bases lay between the germline ends. CDR3: CASSYGQRYEQYF. In nucleotides, the CDR3 is TGTGCCAGCAGTTACGGACAGCGCTACGAGCAGTACTTC.

J is TRBJ1-1 and V is TRBV14, with 7 bases aligning to TRBD1. The CDR3 is 12 amino acids. Trimming at V came to 8 bases and at J to 11 bases, leaving 11 bases not matched to a gene. Germline values: CDR1 SGHDN, CDR2 FVKESK. In DNA form, the CDR3 reads TGTGCCAGCGCCATTACAGGGGCTCTTGCTTTCTTT. This sequence encodes CASAITGALAFF.

In the case of this clone: In the same sample, other DNA sequences code for this CDR3. The chain carries TRBV19 and TRBJ2-7; TRBD2 agrees at 7 bases. Trimming removed 6 bases from V and 1 base from J; junction bases left unmatched: 6. Germline assignment: CDR1 LNHDA and CDR2 SQIVND (reference sequence). The CDR3 runs to 14 residues. CDR3: CASSLGGSSYEQYF. The CDR3 DNA is TGTGCCAGTAGCCTGGGAGGGTCATCCTACGAGCAGTACTTC.

V is TRBV4-3 and J is TRBJ2-2; D is perhaps TRBD2 (6 bases). This CDR3 has 15 residues. V dropped 1 base and J dropped 5 bases, with 11 bases sitting between them. The germline CDR1 and CDR2 sequences are LGHNA and YSLEER. The CDR3 spells CASSQGWGVTGELFF. The CDR3 DNA reads TGCGCCAGCAGCCAAGGGTGGGGGGTGACCGGGGAGCTGTTTTTT.

V and J are TRBV7-9 and TRBJ1-2; no definite D call. The CDR3 has 14 residues. CDR1 and CDR2 from the germline V gene are SEHNR and FQNEAQ (reference sequence). V was cut by 3 bases and J by 4 bases, with 12 bases left in between. The chain's CDR3 is CASSLAGLLYGYTF. The CDR3 nucleotides are TGTGCCAGCAGCTTGGCCGGACTGCTCTATGGCTACACCTTC.

The gene calls are TRBV4-1 and TRBJ2-7, with D perhaps matching TRBD1 (6 bases). The ends were cut back, 4 bases at V and 3 bases at J, with 10 bases in the middle. In germline, CDR1 is MGHRA, CDR2 YSYEKL. The CDR3 has 13 residues. DNA for the CDR3: TGCGCCAGCAGCCGTACAGGGTTCTACGAGCAGTACTTC. The encoded protein is CASSRTGFYEQYF.

The rearrangement links TRBV5-4 to TRBJ2-7; unclear D gene. Between the trimmed V and J ends, which lost 0 bases and 2 bases, there was a span of 12 bases. Germline loops: CDR1 SGHNT, CDR2 YYREEE (reference sequence). CDR3 length: 15 residues. The DNA for the CDR3 is TGTGCCAGCAGCTTGGAGCCCACCACAGCCTACGAGCAGTACTTC. Its translation is CASSLEPTTAYEQYF. The complete variable domain, with remaining parts taken from reference TRBV5-4 and TRBJ2-7, reads ETGVTQSPTHLIKTRGQQVTLRCSSQSGHNTVSWYQQALGQGPQFIFQYYREEENGRGNFPPRFSGLQFPNYSSELNVNALELDDSALYLCASSLEPTTAYEQYFGPGTRLTVT.

The V gene is TRBV4-1, the J gene TRBJ2-2, with 7 bases fitting TRBD2. The J segment lost 7 bases and the V segment lost 1 base, leaving 9 bases of the junction unmatched. The CDR3 is made up of 16 amino acids. Germline V gives CDR1 MGHRA, CDR2 YSYEKL. The CDR3 bases are TGCGCCAGCAGCCAAGCCAAGCGGGGTGGTGACGGGGAGCTGTTTTTT. Its protein product is CASSQAKRGGDGELFF.

The J gene is TRBJ2-7, the V gene TRBV4-3; 7 bases line up with TRBD1. CDR3 length: 13 residues. Germline-derived CDR1 and CDR2 are LGHNA and YSLEER. V shed 1 base, J shed 4 bases, and the junction held 1 base outside the gene matches. CDR3 DNA: TGCGCCAGCAGCCAAGGGGACAGATACGAGCAGTACTTC. Its translation: CASSQGDRYEQYF.